A single T cell receptor beta chain is shown here with its context. What it binds is unknown. The data derive from a study of T cell responses to AZD1222 COVID-19 vaccine. Study conclusions and caveats: Two AZD1222 doses significantly raised spike-specific TCR breadth and depth over controls. Clonal diversity may have been underestimated, and the donors were mostly white British, with more females than males. There were vaccine-associated CD4 TCRs across spike, dominant at 160-218 and 743-854.

Germline CDR1 and CDR2: KGHSH and LQKENI. V was cut by 0 bases and J by 2 bases, with 10 bases left in between. CDR3 length: 15 residues. Assay used: immunoSEQ multiplex PCR; TCRdb lists only in-frame clones, some missing. The table has 120,000 to 150,000 clones, roughly 87% seen once; the top ten hold 5.1%. The sample was peripheral blood, taken on day 0 of AZD1222 vaccination. This rearrangement joins TRBV18 to TRBJ1-1; D gene uncertain. The receptor was isolated from an adult in good health. The CDR3: CASSPPIRANTEAFF. The CDR3 DNA reads TGTGCCAGCTCACCACCCATCCGGGCTAACACTGAAGCTTTCTTT.